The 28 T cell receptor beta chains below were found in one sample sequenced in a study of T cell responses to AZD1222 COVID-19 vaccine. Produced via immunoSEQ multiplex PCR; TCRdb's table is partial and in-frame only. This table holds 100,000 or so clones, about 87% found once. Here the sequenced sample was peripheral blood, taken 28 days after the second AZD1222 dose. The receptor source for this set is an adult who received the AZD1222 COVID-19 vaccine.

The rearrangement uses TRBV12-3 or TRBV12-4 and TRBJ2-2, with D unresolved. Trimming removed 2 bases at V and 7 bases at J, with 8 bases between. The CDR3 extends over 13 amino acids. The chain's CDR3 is CASSLRVHGELFF. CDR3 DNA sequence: TGTGCCAGCAGTTTAAGGGTCCACGGGGAGCTGTTTTTT.

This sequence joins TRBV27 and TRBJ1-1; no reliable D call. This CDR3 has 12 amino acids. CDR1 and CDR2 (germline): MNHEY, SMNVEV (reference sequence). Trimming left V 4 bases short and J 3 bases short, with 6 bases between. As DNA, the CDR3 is TGTGCCAGCAGTTCAGTACACACTGAAGCTTTCTTT. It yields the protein CASSSVHTEAFF.

The CDR3 DNA is TGTGCCAGCAGCAACAATCAGCCCCAGCATTTT. Protein: CASSNNQPQHF. The rearrangement joins TRBV6-2 or TRBV6-3 to TRBJ1-5; no clear D gene. The length of the CDR3 is 11 residues. From germline, CDR1 is MNHEY and CDR2 SVGEGT. V was pared by 6 bases and J by 3 bases, with 3 bases between.

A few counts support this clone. The CDR3, as DNA: TGTGCCAGCAGCTTGTTCGGGGGGAGCTCCTACGAGCAGTACTTC. Amino acid sequence: CASSLFGGSSYEQYF. V and J are TRBV5-4 and TRBJ2-7; 7 nucleotides line up with TRBD2. The germline V gene encodes CDR1 SGHNT and CDR2 YYREEE (reference sequence). This CDR3 comprises 15 residues. The ends lost 1 base at V and 0 bases at J; junction bases unmatched: 4.

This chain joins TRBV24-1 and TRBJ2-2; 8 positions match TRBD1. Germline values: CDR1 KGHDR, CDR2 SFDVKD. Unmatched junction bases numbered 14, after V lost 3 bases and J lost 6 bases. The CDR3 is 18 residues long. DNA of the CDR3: TGTGCCACCAGTGATCCAGAAACAGACAGGGGTATGGCCGGGGAGCTGTTTTTT. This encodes CATSDPETDRGMAGELFF.

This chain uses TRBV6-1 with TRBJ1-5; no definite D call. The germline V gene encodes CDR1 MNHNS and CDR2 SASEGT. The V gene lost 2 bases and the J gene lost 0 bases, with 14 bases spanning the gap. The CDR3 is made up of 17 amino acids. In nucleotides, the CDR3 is TGTGCCAGCAGTGAATGGATCGGGGTCGGTAGCAATCAGCCCCAGCATTTT. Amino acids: CASSEWIGVGSNQPQHF.

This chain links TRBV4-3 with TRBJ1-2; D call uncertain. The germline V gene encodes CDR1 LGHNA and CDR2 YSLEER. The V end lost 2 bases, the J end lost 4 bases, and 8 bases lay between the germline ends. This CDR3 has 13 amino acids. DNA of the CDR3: TGCGCCAGCAGCCAATCCCGTGCCTATGGCTACACCTTC. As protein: CASSQSRAYGYTF.

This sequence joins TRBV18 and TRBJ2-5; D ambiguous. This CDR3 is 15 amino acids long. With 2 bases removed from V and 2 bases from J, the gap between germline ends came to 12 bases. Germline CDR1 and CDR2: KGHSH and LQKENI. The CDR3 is CASSPTERYQETQYF. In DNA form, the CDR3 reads TGTGCCAGCTCACCAACCGAAAGATATCAAGAGACCCAGTACTTC.

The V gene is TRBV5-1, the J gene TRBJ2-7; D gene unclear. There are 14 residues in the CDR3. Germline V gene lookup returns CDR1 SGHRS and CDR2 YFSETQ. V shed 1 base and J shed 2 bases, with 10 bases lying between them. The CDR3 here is CASSLNQRTYEQYF. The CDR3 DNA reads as TGCGCCAGCAGCTTGAACCAGAGGACCTACGAGCAGTACTTC.

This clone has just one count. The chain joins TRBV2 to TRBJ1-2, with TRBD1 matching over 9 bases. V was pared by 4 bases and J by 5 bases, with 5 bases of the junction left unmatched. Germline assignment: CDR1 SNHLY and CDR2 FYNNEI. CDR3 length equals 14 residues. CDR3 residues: CASSAGQGLYGYTF. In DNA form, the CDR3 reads TGTGCCAGCAGTGCCGGACAGGGGTTATATGGCTACACCTTC.

The CDR3 reads CSVGDRAYGYTF. The DNA for the CDR3 is TGCAGCGTTGGGGACAGGGCGTATGGCTACACCTTC. The chain combines TRBV29-1 with TRBJ1-2, with TRBD1 matching 9 bases. Trimming took 4 bases from V and 5 from J; bases not matched to a gene: 2. Germline V gives CDR1 SQVTM, CDR2 ANQGSEA. CDR3 length: 12 residues.

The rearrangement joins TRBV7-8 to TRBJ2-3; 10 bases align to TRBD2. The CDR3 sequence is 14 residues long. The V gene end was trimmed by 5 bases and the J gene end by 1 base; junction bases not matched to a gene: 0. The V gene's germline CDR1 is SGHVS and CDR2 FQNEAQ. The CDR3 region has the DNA TGTGCCAGCAGCGGGACTAGCGGCACAGATACGCAGTATTTT. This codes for CASSGTSGTDTQYF.

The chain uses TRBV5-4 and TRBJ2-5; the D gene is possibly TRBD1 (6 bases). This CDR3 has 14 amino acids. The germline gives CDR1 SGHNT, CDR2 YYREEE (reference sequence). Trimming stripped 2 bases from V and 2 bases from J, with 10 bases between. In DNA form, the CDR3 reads TGTGCCAGCAGCTTCCAGGGGTGGCAAGAGACCCAGTACTTC. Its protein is CASSFQGWQETQYF.

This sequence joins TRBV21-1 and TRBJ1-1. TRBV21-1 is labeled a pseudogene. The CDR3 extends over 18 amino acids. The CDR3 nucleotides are TGTGCCAGTAGCGAGGCGTCCGTCCGGGGGCGTGAGGACACTGAAGCTTTCTTT. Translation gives CASSEASVRGREDTEAFF.

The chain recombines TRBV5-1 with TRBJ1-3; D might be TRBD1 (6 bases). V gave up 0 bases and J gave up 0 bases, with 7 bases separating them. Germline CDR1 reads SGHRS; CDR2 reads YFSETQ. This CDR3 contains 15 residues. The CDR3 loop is CASSLGGGSGNTIYF. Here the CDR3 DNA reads TGCGCCAGCAGCTTGGGAGGGGGCTCTGGAAACACCATATATTTT.

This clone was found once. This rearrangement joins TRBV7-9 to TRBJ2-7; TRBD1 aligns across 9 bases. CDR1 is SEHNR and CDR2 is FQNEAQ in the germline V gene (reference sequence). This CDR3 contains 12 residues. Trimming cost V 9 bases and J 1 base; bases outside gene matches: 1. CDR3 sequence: CASGQGSYEQYF. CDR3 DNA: TGTGCCAGTGGACAGGGGTCCTACGAGCAGTACTTC.

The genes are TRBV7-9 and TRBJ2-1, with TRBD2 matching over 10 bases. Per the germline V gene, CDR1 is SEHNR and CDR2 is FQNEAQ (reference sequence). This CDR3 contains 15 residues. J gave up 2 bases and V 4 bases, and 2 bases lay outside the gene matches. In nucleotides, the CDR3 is TGTGCCAGCAGCTCTAGCGGGAGAACCTACAATGAGCAGTTCTTC. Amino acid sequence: CASSSSGRTYNEQFF.

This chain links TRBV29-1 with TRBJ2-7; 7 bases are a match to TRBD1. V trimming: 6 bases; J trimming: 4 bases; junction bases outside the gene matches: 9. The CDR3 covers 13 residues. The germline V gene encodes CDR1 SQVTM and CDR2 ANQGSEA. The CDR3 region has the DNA TGCAGCGTACAGACAGGGAAAGGGTACGAGCAGTACTTC. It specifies CSVQTGKGYEQYF.

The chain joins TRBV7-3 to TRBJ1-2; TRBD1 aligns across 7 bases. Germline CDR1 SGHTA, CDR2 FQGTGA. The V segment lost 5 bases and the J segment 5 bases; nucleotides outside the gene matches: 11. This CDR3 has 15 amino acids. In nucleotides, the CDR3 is TGTGCCAGCAGCCCACAGGGGCAAGGGGGGTATGGCTACACCTTC. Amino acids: CASSPQGQGGYGYTF. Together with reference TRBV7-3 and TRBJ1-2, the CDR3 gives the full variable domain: GAGVSQTPSNKVTEKGKYVELRCDPISGHTALYWYRQSLGQGPEFLIYFQGTGAADDSGLPNDRFFAVRPEGSVSTLKIQRTERGDSAVYLCASSPQGQGGYGYTFGSGTRLTVV.

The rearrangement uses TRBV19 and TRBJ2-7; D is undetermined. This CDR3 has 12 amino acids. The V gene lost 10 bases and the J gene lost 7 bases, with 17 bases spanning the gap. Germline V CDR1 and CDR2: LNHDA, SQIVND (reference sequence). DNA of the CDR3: TGTGCCACCTCCCAGGAGCTCGGGGAGCAGTACTTC. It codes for CATSQELGEQYF.

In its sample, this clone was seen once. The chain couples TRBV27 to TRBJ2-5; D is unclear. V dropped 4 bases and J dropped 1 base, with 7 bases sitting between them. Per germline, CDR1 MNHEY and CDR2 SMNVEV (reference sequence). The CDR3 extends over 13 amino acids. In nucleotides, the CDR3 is TGTGCCAGCAGTTACAGTTCCCAAGAGACCCAGTACTTC. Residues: CASSYSSQETQYF.

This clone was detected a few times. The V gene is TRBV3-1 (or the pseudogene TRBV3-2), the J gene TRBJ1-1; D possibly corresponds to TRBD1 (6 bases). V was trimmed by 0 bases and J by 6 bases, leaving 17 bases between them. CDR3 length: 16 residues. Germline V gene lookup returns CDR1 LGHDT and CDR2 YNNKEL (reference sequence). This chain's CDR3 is CASSQDWSRGRAEAFF. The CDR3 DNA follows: TGTGCCAGCAGCCAAGATTGGAGCAGGGGTAGGGCTGAAGCTTTCTTT.

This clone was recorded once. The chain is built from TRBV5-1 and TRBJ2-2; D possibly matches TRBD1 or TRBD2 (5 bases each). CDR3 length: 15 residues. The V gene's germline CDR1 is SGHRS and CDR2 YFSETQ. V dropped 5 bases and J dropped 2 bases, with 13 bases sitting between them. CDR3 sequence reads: CASRPGTDNTGELFF. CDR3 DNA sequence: TGCGCCAGCAGGCCTGGGACGGATAACACCGGGGAGCTGTTTTTT.

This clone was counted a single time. The CDR3 here is CASSPRQGEGVVTGELFF. CDR3 in DNA: TGTGCCAGCAGCCCCCGACAGGGGGAGGGCGTTGTCACCGGGGAGCTGTTTTTT. This chain joins TRBV21-1 and TRBJ2-2; the DNA was not used to check the table's D call, TRBD1. TRBV21-1 is flagged as a pseudogene. The CDR3 has 18 residues.

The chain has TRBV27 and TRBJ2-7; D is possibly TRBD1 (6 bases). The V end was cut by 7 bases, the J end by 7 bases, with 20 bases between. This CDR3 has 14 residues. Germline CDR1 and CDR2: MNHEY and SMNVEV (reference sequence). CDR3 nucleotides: TGTGCCAGCAACCGCAGGGGTCTCCTAGGGGAGCAGTACTTC. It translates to CASNRRGLLGEQYF.

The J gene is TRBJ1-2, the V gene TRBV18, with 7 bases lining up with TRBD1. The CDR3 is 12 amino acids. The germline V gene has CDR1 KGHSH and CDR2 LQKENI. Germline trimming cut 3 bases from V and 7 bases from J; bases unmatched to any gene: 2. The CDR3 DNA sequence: TGTGCCAGCTCACCTGGGACAGCTGGCTACACCTTC. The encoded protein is CASSPGTAGYTF. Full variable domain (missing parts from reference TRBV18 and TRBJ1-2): NAGVMQNPRHLVRRRGQEARLRCSPMKGHSHVYWYRQLPEEGLKFMVYLQKENIIDESGMPKERFSAEFPKEGPSILRIQQVVRGDSAAYFCASSPGTAGYTFGSGTRLTVV.

The DNA of the CDR3 is TGTGCCAGCAGCTTACGGGGTGGCACTGAAGCTTTCTTT. Protein product: CASSLRGGTEAFF. The J gene is TRBJ1-1, the V gene TRBV5-5; D is unresolved. The germline gives CDR1 SGHKS, CDR2 YYEKEE (reference sequence). The CDR3 has 13 residues. V was shortened by 2 bases and J by 4 bases, with 9 bases between the two germline ends.

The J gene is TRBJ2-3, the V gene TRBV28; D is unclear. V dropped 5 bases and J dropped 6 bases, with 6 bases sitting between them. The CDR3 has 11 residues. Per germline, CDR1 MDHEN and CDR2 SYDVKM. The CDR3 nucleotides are TGTGCCAGCAGTCAGGTTGATACGCAGTATTTT. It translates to CASSQVDTQYF.